A single sample gave rise to the 13 T cell receptor beta chains below, sequenced in a study of T cell repertoires in cytomegalovirus infection. TCRdb re-called the reads with MiXCR, one entry per CDR3 protein. The sample has roughly 500,000 distinct CDR3 sequences, roughly 10% seen once. Material: PBMCs. All receptors derive from a human donor in good health (CMV status not recorded). Some clones in this sample may be carry-over from other donors' samples.

This clonotype was recorded many times. The chain has TRBV28 and TRBJ1-4; possible D gene TRBD1, 5 bases. The germline gives CDR1 MDHEN, CDR2 SYDVKM. This CDR3 has 13 residues. Trimming cost V 3 bases and J 8 bases, with 10 bases left between them. In DNA, the CDR3 is TGTGCCAGCAGTTTCCGGGGGACGGAAAAACTGTTTTTT. Its translation: CASSFRGTEKLFF.

This clonotype showed up many times. The chain couples TRBV14 to TRBJ1-2; D gene ambiguous. Germline V gene data show CDR1 as SGHDN and CDR2 as FVKESK. This CDR3 is 15 amino acids long. Between the trimmed V and J ends, which lost 0 bases and 8 bases, there was a span of 16 bases. The CDR3 sequence: CASSQEDHIHIGYTF. CDR3 nucleotide sequence: TGTGCCAGCAGCCAAGAAGACCATATTCATATCGGCTACACCTTC.

This clonotype was seen at least ten times. J is TRBJ2-1 and V is TRBV11-3; no firm D call. V lost 2 bases and J 6 bases, leaving 5 bases between the germline ends. The germline V gene encodes CDR1 SGHNT and CDR2 YENEEA. CDR3 length: 12 amino acids. The CDR3, as DNA: TGTGCCAGCAGCTTAAACGGCAATGAGCAGTTCTTC. Translation gives CASSLNGNEQFF.

In its sample, this clonotype was seen many times. The V gene is TRBV6-1, the J gene TRBJ1-5; possibly TRBD1 for D (5 bases). Looked up from germline, CDR1 is MNHNS and CDR2 is SASEGT. Trimming took off 2 bases at V and 4 bases at J, with 9 bases between the two ends. This CDR3 spans 14 amino acids. The CDR3 bases are TGTGCCAGCAGTGAATTCGGGGGGAATCAGCCCCAGCATTTT. It is translated as CASSEFGGNQPQHF.

This clonotype was seen ten or more times. The CDR3 nucleotides read TGTGCCAGCAGCTTACTTTCAGATACGCAGTATTTT. Protein sequence: CASSLLSDTQYF. This chain uses TRBV7-9 with TRBJ2-3; no firm D call. The CDR3 is 12 residues long. Germline V gene data show CDR1 as SEHNR and CDR2 as FQNEAQ (reference sequence). Trimming took off 2 bases at V and 4 bases at J, with 4 bases between the two ends.

On this clonotype itself: A read error is possible here, since a much larger clone lies one base away. V gene TRBV5-6 combines with J gene TRBJ2-3; no reliable D call. Germline V gene lookup returns CDR1 SGHDT and CDR2 YYEEEE. Trimming removed 4 bases at V and 2 bases at J, with 17 bases between. This CDR3 region has 16 residues. The CDR3 protein is CASSTTLGRFTDTQYF. The CDR3, as DNA: TGTGCCAGCAGCACTACCTTGGGCAGGTTCACAGATACGCAGTATTTT.

The table lists this clonotype with many counts. This chain uses TRBV7-2 with TRBJ1-5; no definite D call. V lost 5 bases to trimming and J lost 6 bases, with 8 bases between them. This CDR3 comprises 12 residues. The V gene's germline CDR1 is SGHTA and CDR2 FQGNSA. The CDR3 nucleotides read TGTGCCAGCAGCCTTATGGGTCAGCCCCAGCATTTT. Amino acids: CASSLMGQPQHF. Based on the CDR3 plus reference TRBV7-2 and TRBJ1-5, the full variable domain is GAGVSQSPSNKVTEKGKDVELRCDPISGHTALYWYRQSLGQGLEFLIYFQGNSAPDKSGLPSDRFSAERTGGSVSTLTIQRTQQEDSAVYLCASSLMGQPQHFGDGTRLSIL.

In this sample, this clonotype turned up a few times. The chain recombines TRBV4-1 with TRBJ1-5, with 7 bases aligning to TRBD1. Germline CDR1 reads MGHRA; CDR2 reads YSYEKL. CDR3 size: 16 residues. V trimming: 2 bases; J trimming: 8 bases; junction bases outside the gene matches: 12. Here the CDR3 DNA reads TGCGCCAGCAGCCAAAGGGTCCGACAGGGTAGGGAGCCCCAGCATTTT. Its translation is CASSQRVRQGREPQHF.

V gene TRBV3-1 combines with J gene TRBJ2-7, with 7 bases aligning to TRBD2. V lost 4 bases to trimming and J lost 1 base; unmatched junction nucleotides: 4. There are 14 residues in the CDR3. Germline lookup yields CDR1 LGHDT and CDR2 YNNKEL (reference sequence). The CDR3 protein is CASSPPGLSYEQYF. The CDR3 region has the DNA TGTGCCAGCAGCCCCCCGGGACTATCCTACGAGCAGTACTTC.

This clonotype was counted at least ten times. The chain carries TRBV7-9 and TRBJ1-4; weak D call: TRBD1 (6 bases). Trimming stripped 2 bases from V and 3 bases from J, with 10 bases between. From germline, CDR1 is SEHNR and CDR2 FQNEAQ (reference sequence). CDR3 length: 15 amino acids. The CDR3 nucleotides read TGTGCCAGCAGCTTAACGACAGGAGCTAATGAAAAACTGTTTTTT. Translated: CASSLTTGANEKLFF.

This clonotype was counted between two and nine times. The junction differs from germline at one of its ends, possibly a read error. This sequence joins TRBV29-1 and TRBJ1-2; 9 positions match TRBD1. This CDR3 contains 10 residues. Germline CDR1 and CDR2: SQVTM and ANQGSEA. CDR3 loop: CSARDRGIRF. The DNA of the CDR3 is TGCAGCGCCCGAGACAGGGGGATAAGGTTC.

There are many counts of this clonotype. The rearrangement joins TRBV18 to TRBJ1-1, with D hard to call. V shed 11 bases and J shed 1 base, with 8 bases lying between them. CDR1 and CDR2 from the germline V gene are KGHSH and LQKENI. The CDR3 sequence is 11 residues long. CDR3 nucleotide sequence: TGTGCCTCAGGTAGGAACACTGAAGCTTTCTTT. This encodes CASGRNTEAFF.

Ten or more counts support this clonotype. The chain links TRBV20-1 to TRBJ1-1; unclear D gene. There are 14 residues in the CDR3. V was pared by 0 bases and J by 0 bases, with 8 bases between. The germline V gene has CDR1 DFQATT and CDR2 SNEGSKA (reference sequence). Here the CDR3 reads CSARDGRVNTEAFF. CDR3 sequence (DNA): TGCAGTGCTAGAGATGGTAGGGTGAACACTGAAGCTTTCTTT.